These T cell receptor beta chains were read from a single sample in a study of CDR3 diversity in severe acne. From the PCR reads, TCRdb called clonotypes with MiXCR, one entry per CDR3 protein. The sample yields about 100,000 distinct CDR3 sequences, 51% seen once. Sequencing was performed on blood. The receptor set was obtained from a male donor with acne. CDR3s include the opening cysteine and the closing phenylalanine or tryptophan. Each record gives: CDR3 DNA, CDR3 protein, D gene, J gene, clone size, V gene. D genes are given only for firm matches. The listing skips clone size in some rows; elsewhere it reads once, few, many or a size class.

DNA: TGTGCCAGCAGCTACAATTCAGGACAGGGGGCTTTTGAGAACACCGGGGAGCTGTTCTTC
CDR3: CASSYNSGQGAFENTGELFF
D: TRBD1
J: TRBJ2-1
size: .
V: TRBV7-9

DNA: TGCAGCGTTGGGGACGGATACACCGGGGAGCTGTTTTTT
CDR3: CSVGDGYTGELFF
D: .
J: TRBJ2-2
size: few
V: TRBV29-1

DNA: TGTGCCAGCTCACCGGGGCCGGGGGTAGGGAATGAGCAGTTCTTC
CDR3: CASSPGPGVGNEQFF
D: .
J: TRBJ2-1
size: .
V: TRBV7-2

DNA: TGCAGTGCTAGCGCTTGGGGGCCGGGCTACACCTTC
CDR3: CSASAWGPGYTF
D: .
J: TRBJ1-2
size: many
V: TRBV20-1

DNA: TGCAGTGCTAGAGATGGGGACAGGGAAACCGAGCAGTACTTC
CDR3: CSARDGDRETEQYF
D: TRBD1
J: TRBJ2-7
size: .
V: TRBV20-1

DNA: TGTGCCAGCAGCTTGGGGGGTTCCCTCTACGAGCAGTACTTC
CDR3: CASSLGGSLYEQYF
D: .
J: TRBJ2-7
size: many
V: TRBV5-6

DNA: TGCAGTGCTCCCCCTTTAGGAAGCTCCTACGAGCAGTACTTC
CDR3: CSAPPLGSSYEQYF
D: .
J: TRBJ2-7
size: .
V: TRBV20-1

DNA: TGCAGCGTTGAGGGGCAGGGCCCTATCCATGGCTACACCTTC
CDR3: CSVEGQGPIHGYTF
D: .
J: TRBJ1-2
size: .
V: TRBV29-1

DNA: TGTGCCACCAGTACCGGGACAGAGGGCCTAACCCTCCACTTT
CDR3: CATSTGTEGLTLHF
D: TRBD1
J: TRBJ1-6
size: .
V: TRBV24-1

DNA: TGTGCCAGCAGCCTTACAGGAAGGGGGGCCGGGGCCAACGTCCTGACTTTC
CDR3: CASSLTGRGAGANVLTF
D: .
J: TRBJ2-6
size: .
V: TRBV25-1

DNA: TGCGCCAGCAGCCCACTGGGGACCTTCTCTGGGGCCAACGTCCTGACTTTC
CDR3: CASSPLGTFSGANVLTF
D: .
J: TRBJ2-6
size: .
V: TRBV5-1

DNA: TGTGCCATCAGTTACGGAGGGGGTGAGCAGTTCTTC
CDR3: CAISYGGGEQFF
D: .
J: TRBJ2-1
size: few
V: TRBV6-2/TRBV6-3

DNA: TGTGCCAGCACCCTAAACTCCTCCCCCGAGCCGAAGTACTTC
CDR3: CASTLNSSPEPKYF
D: .
J: TRBJ2-7
size: .
V: TRBV7-2

DNA: TGTGCCAGCCGAAGTCGGACTAGCCCTAGTGAGCAGTTCTTC
CDR3: CASRSRTSPSEQFF
D: TRBD2
J: TRBJ2-1
size: medium-sized
V: TRBV2

DNA: TGTGCCACCAGCAGTGAAGCTAGCGGGAGCTCCTACGAGCAGTACTTC
CDR3: CATSSEASGSSYEQYF
D: TRBD2
J: TRBJ2-7
size: .
V: TRBV15

DNA: TGCGCCAGTTTCCCGAATAGGCAACTAGCGGGAGCATCAGATACGCAGTATTTT
CDR3: CASFPNRQLAGASDTQYF
D: TRBD2
J: TRBJ2-3
size: .
V: TRBV10-1

DNA: TGTGCCAGCAGCTTTGGACAGGACCAGCCCCAGCATTTT
CDR3: CASSFGQDQPQHF
D: TRBD1
J: TRBJ1-5
size: .
V: TRBV7-8

DNA: TGCGCCAGCAGCTTGGTGGGGACCCCAAGGGTTCAGCCCCAGCATTTT
CDR3: CASSLVGTPRVQPQHF
D: .
J: TRBJ1-5
size: .
V: TRBV5-1

DNA: TGTGCCAGCAGTTTATTACCGGGGAGAGGGCAAGAGACCCAGTACTTC
CDR3: CASSLLPGRGQETQYF
D: .
J: TRBJ2-5
size: few
V: TRBV27

DNA: TGTGCCAGCAGTTTCAAATTAGGACAGTCCAATCAGCCCCAGCATTTT
CDR3: CASSFKLGQSNQPQHF
D: .
J: TRBJ1-5
size: few
V: TRBV12-3/TRBV12-4

DNA: TGTGCCAGCAGCTTGGGGGGCCAGGGGATACAGGGCTACACCTTC
CDR3: CASSLGGQGIQGYTF
D: .
J: TRBJ1-2
size: .
V: TRBV11-2

DNA: TGTGCCACCAGTGATAAGGACAGGGCCCGCGAGACCCAGTACTTC
CDR3: CATSDKDRARETQYF
D: TRBD1
J: TRBJ2-5
size: .
V: TRBV24-1

DNA: TGCAGCGTTGTAGATACAGGGCCTAACTATGGCTACACCTTC
CDR3: CSVVDTGPNYGYTF
D: .
J: TRBJ1-2
size: .
V: TRBV29-1

DNA: TGTGCCAGCACCCGGACAGGGGCAAACACCGGGGAGCTGTTTTTT
CDR3: CASTRTGANTGELFF
D: TRBD1
J: TRBJ2-2
size: .
V: TRBV6-7

DNA: TGTGCCAGCAGCTACCCCACCGGGGATCCTACCTACGAGCAGTACTTC
CDR3: CASSYPTGDPTYEQYF
D: .
J: TRBJ2-7
size: many
V: TRBV6-6

DNA: TGTGCCAGCAGCGAACTAGCGGGAGGCGACGAGCAGTACTTC
CDR3: CASSELAGGDEQYF
D: TRBD2
J: TRBJ2-7
size: .
V: TRBV9

DNA: TGCAGTGCTACCGGGGTCAGAAACTATGGCTACACCTTC
CDR3: CSATGVRNYGYTF
D: .
J: TRBJ1-2
size: medium-sized
V: TRBV20-1

DNA: TGCAGTGCTAGTCGCGGAAACACCGGGGAGCTGTTTTTT
CDR3: CSASRGNTGELFF
D: .
J: TRBJ2-2
size: many
V: TRBV20-1

DNA: TGCAGTGCCCCCACACATTCCTCCTACGAGCAGTACTTC
CDR3: CSAPTHSSYEQYF
D: .
J: TRBJ2-7
size: .
V: TRBV20-1

DNA: TGCGCCAGCAGGGGACAGGTCAGCACAGATACGCAGTATTTT
CDR3: CASRGQVSTDTQYF
D: TRBD1
J: TRBJ2-3
size: medium-sized
V: TRBV5-1

DNA: TGTGCCAGCAGTCCGGGACTAATGACTGAAGAGACCCAGTACTTC
CDR3: CASSPGLMTEETQYF
D: TRBD2
J: TRBJ2-5
size: .
V: TRBV11-1

DNA: TGCGCCAGCAGCCAAGGCATCTCTGGGAGCTATGGCTACACCTTC
CDR3: CASSQGISGSYGYTF
D: .
J: TRBJ1-2
size: .
V: TRBV5-1

DNA: TGCGCCAGCAGCCAAGCTGGGCTCCAAGAGACCCAGTACTTC
CDR3: CASSQAGLQETQYF
D: .
J: TRBJ2-5
size: .
V: TRBV4-1

DNA: TGTGCCAGCAGTTACTCGAGAGAGACCATATATTTT
CDR3: CASSYSRETIYF
D: .
J: TRBJ1-3
size: .
V: TRBV6-6

DNA: TGTGCCAGCAGTGACTCTCCTGACACAGATACGCAGTATTTT
CDR3: CASSDSPDTDTQYF
D: .
J: TRBJ2-3
size: many
V: TRBV6-4

DNA: TGTGCCAGCAGCGTAGATCCTAGCCCGAGCTCCTACAATGAGCAGTTCTTC
CDR3: CASSVDPSPSSYNEQFF
D: .
J: TRBJ2-1
size: .
V: TRBV9

DNA: TGTGCCAGCACCTCGAGACTAGCGGGAGGGCGAGAGACCCAGTACTTC
CDR3: CASTSRLAGGRETQYF
D: TRBD2
J: TRBJ2-5
size: .
V: TRBV12-3/TRBV12-4

DNA: TGTGCCAGTAGTCTCCTGGCGTGGAATGAGCAGTTCTTC
CDR3: CASSLLAWNEQFF
D: .
J: TRBJ2-1
size: .
V: TRBV19

DNA: TGTGCCAGCAGCCCGACTAGCGGGAGCTATGAGCAGTTCTTC
CDR3: CASSPTSGSYEQFF
D: TRBD2
J: TRBJ2-1
size: .
V: TRBV7-3

DNA: TGTGCCAGCAGGAGTCCCGCAGGGGTAAACACCGGGGAGCTGTTTTTT
CDR3: CASRSPAGVNTGELFF
D: .
J: TRBJ2-2
size: .
V: TRBV6-1

DNA: TGTGCCAGCAGTGACACTAATCTACCAGGGGATACGCAGTATTTT
CDR3: CASSDTNLPGDTQYF
D: .
J: TRBJ2-3
size: many
V: TRBV6-4

DNA: TGCAGTGCTAGAGATGTAACTAGCGGGAGTATAACCGGGGAGCTGTTTTTT
CDR3: CSARDVTSGSITGELFF
D: TRBD2
J: TRBJ2-2
size: .
V: TRBV20-1

DNA: TGTGCCAGCAGCCAAGAAGCTAGCGCCTCCTACGAGCAGTACTTC
CDR3: CASSQEASASYEQYF
D: .
J: TRBJ2-7
size: many
V: TRBV4-2

DNA: TGTGGGGGGGGTAGGACTAGCGGGAGAAAAGAGACCCAGTACTTC
CDR3: CGGGRTSGRKETQYF
D: TRBD2
J: TRBJ2-5
size: .
V: TRBV12-3/TRBV12-4

DNA: TGTGCCAGCAGAGATGACAGATCATATGGCTACACCTTC
CDR3: CASRDDRSYGYTF
D: .
J: TRBJ1-2
size: few
V: TRBV6-1

DNA: TGTGCCAGCAGCCGGGACAGCGTCCACGAGCAGTACTTC
CDR3: CASSRDSVHEQYF
D: TRBD1
J: TRBJ2-7
size: medium-sized
V: TRBV2

DNA: TGTGCCAGCAGTGAAGCTGAGGAAAACATTCAGTACTTC
CDR3: CASSEAEENIQYF
D: .
J: TRBJ2-4
size: few
V: TRBV6-1

DNA: TGCGCCAGCAGCGGACAGGGTTTTTGGCCCCAGCATTTT
CDR3: CASSGQGFWPQHF
D: TRBD1
J: TRBJ1-5
size: few
V: TRBV10-1

DNA: TGTGCCAGCAGCTTCAAATCCGCAACTAATGAAAAACTGTTTTTT
CDR3: CASSFKSATNEKLFF
D: .
J: TRBJ1-4
size: many
V: TRBV7-9

DNA: TGTGCCAGCACCCAGGGCTATGAGCAGTTCTTC
CDR3: CASTQGYEQFF
D: .
J: TRBJ2-1
size: few
V: TRBV27

DNA: TGCAGTGCTAGCCCCTCGGGCACTGAAGCTTTCTTT
CDR3: CSASPSGTEAFF
D: .
J: TRBJ1-1
size: .
V: TRBV20-1

DNA: TGTGCCAGCAGCGCCAGTCAACGGGGTCAAAACATTCAGTACTTC
CDR3: CASSASQRGQNIQYF
D: .
J: TRBJ2-4
size: .
V: TRBV5-4

DNA: TGTGCCAGCAGTCCCCCGGGACAGGGGGCCCCCGAGGGCGGGGAGCTGTTTTTT
CDR3: CASSPPGQGAPEGGELFF
D: TRBD1
J: TRBJ2-2
size: once
V: TRBV28

DNA: TGTGCCAGCAGCCACCGACTAGCGGGAGATACGCAGTATTTT
CDR3: CASSHRLAGDTQYF
D: TRBD2
J: TRBJ2-3
size: few
V: TRBV3-1

DNA: TGCGCCAGCAGCTGGAGTCCCGGGACAGGGAGTGTCACCTTC
CDR3: CASSWSPGTGSVTF
D: TRBD1
J: TRBJ1-2
size: .
V: TRBV5-1

DNA: TGCAGTGCTAGAGATCACCTAGCGGGAGGGCCCCATACGCAGTATTTT
CDR3: CSARDHLAGGPHTQYF
D: TRBD2
J: TRBJ2-3
size: .
V: TRBV20-1

DNA: TGCAGCGCCCGTAGCCTTGACAGGTTCGAGCAGTACTTC
CDR3: CSARSLDRFEQYF
D: .
J: TRBJ2-7
size: few
V: TRBV29-1

DNA: TGTGCCAGCAGTGAGGGGGACACAGGCCTCTCTGGAAACACCATATATTTT
CDR3: CASSEGDTGLSGNTIYF
D: .
J: TRBJ1-3
size: few
V: TRBV25-1

DNA: TGCAGTGCTAGTTTAATCGGGGAGTCTAATGAAAAACTGTTTTTT
CDR3: CSASLIGESNEKLFF
D: .
J: TRBJ1-4
size: few
V: TRBV20-1

DNA: TGTGCCAGCAGTCCCGGGACTAGGGAGCAGTTCTTC
CDR3: CASSPGTREQFF
D: TRBD2
J: TRBJ2-1
size: .
V: TRBV12-3/TRBV12-4